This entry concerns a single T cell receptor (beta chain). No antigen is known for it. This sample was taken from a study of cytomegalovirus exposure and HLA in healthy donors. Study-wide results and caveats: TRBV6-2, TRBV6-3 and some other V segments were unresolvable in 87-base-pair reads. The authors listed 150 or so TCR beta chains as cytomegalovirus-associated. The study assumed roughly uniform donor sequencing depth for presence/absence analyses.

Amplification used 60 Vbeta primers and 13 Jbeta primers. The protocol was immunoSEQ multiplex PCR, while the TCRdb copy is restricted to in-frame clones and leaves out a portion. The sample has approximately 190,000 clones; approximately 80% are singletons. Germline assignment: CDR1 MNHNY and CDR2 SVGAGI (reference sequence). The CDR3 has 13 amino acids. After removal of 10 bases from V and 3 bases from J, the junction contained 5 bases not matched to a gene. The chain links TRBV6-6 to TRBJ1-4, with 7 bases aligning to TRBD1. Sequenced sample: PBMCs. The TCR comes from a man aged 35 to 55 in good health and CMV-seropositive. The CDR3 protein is CATRGTANEKLFF. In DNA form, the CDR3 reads TGTGCCACCAGAGGGACAGCTAATGAAAAACTGTTTTTT.